This T cell receptor beta chain was identified in a study of T cell changes during pregnancy in multiple sclerosis. CDR3 length: 14 residues. V lost 1 base to trimming and J lost 2 bases, with 8 bases between them. The V gene's germline CDR1 is SNHLY and CDR2 FYNNEI. The assay was immunoSEQ multiplex PCR, and TCRdb's table has in-frame clones only and misses some. The sample records tens of thousands of clones, roughly nine tenths being singletons. This rearrangement joins TRBV2 to TRBJ1-2; no clear D gene. This sequence was found in a female donor with multiple sclerosis, enrolled in a pregnancy study. Sequencing used CD4+ T cells from peripheral blood mononuclear cells, obtained before pregnancy. The CDR3 bases are TGTGCCAGCAGTGAAGACGGCAGGAACTATGGCTACACCTTC. Protein product: CASSEDGRNYGYTF. The entire variable domain, with the rest obtained from reference TRBV2 and TRBJ1-2, is as follows: EPEVTQTPSHQVTQMGQEVILRCVPISNHLYFYWYRQILGQKVEFLVSFYNNEISEKSEIFDDQFSVERPDGSNFTLKIRSTKLEDSAMYFCASSEDGRNYGYTFGSGTRLTVV.